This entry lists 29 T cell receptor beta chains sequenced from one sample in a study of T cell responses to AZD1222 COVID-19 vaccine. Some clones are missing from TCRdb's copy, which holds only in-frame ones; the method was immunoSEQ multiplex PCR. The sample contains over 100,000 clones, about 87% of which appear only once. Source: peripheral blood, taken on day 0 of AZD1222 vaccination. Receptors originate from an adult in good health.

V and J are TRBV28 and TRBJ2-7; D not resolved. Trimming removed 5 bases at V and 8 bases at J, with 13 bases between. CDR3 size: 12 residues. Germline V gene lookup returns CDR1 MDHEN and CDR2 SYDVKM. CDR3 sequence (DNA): TGTGCCAGCAGTCGCCCATGGGGTAAGCAGTACTTC. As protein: CASSRPWGKQYF.

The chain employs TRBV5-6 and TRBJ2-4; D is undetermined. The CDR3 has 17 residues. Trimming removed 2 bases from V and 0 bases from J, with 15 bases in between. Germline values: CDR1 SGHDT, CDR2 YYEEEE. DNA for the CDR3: TGTGCCAGCAGCTTATCTCAGGACCTACTAGCCAAAAACATTCAGTACTTC. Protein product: CASSLSQDLLAKNIQYF.

CDR3 residues: CASSEEVEGGYTF. DNA of the CDR3: TGTGCCAGCAGTGAGGAGGTGGAGGGGGGCTACACCTTC. The genes are TRBV2 and TRBJ1-2; a possible D gene is TRBD1 (5 bases). Trimming removed 3 bases at V and 8 bases at J, with 13 bases between. The CDR3 covers 13 residues. Germline V gives CDR1 SNHLY, CDR2 FYNNEI.

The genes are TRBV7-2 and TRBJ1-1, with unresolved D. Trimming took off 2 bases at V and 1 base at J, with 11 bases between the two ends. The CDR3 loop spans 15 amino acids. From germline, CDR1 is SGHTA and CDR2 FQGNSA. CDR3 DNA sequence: TGTGCCAGCAGCTTATTAAACACGGCGAACACTGAAGCTTTCTTT. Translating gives CASSLLNTANTEAFF.

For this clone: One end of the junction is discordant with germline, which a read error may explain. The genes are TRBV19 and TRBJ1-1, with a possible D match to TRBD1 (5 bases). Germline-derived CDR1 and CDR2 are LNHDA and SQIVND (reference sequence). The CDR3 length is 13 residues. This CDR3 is CASNPGLGTEAFF. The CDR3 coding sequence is TGTGCGAGTAATCCGGGACTAGGCACTGAAGCTTTCTTT.

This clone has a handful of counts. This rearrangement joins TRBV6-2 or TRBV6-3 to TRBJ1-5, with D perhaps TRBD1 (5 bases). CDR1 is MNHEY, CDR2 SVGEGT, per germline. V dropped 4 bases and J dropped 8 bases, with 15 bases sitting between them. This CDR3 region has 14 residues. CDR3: CASSSRPRGEPQHF. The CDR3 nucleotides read TGTGCCAGCAGTTCCCGGCCACGAGGGGAGCCCCAGCATTTT.

The CDR3 coding sequence is TGTGCCAGCACCCCGCGGTACACTGAAGCTTTCTTT. Translating gives CASTPRYTEAFF. The chain carries TRBV28 and TRBJ1-1; D is ambiguous. This CDR3 contains 12 residues. Germline V gene sequence: CDR1 MDHEN, CDR2 SYDVKM. V gave up 7 bases and J gave up 3 bases, with 9 bases separating them.

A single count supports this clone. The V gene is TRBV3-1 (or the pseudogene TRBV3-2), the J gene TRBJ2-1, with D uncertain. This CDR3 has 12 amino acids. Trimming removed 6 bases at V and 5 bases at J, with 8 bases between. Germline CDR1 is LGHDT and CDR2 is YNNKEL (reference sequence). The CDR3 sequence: CASRIGDNEQFF. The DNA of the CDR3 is TGTGCCAGCAGGATCGGAGACAATGAGCAGTTCTTC.

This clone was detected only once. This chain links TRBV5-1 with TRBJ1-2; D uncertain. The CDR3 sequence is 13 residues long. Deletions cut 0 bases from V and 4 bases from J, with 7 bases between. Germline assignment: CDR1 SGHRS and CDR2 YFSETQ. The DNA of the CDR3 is TGCGCCAGCAGCTTGGTGGCAGCCTATGGCTACACCTTC. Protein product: CASSLVAAYGYTF.

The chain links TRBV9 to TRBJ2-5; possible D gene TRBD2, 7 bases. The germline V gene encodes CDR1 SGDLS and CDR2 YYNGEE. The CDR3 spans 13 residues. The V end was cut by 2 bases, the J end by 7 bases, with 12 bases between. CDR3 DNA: TGTGCCAGCAGCGTTGGGGGGGCAGGGACCCAGTACTTC. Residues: CASSVGGAGTQYF.

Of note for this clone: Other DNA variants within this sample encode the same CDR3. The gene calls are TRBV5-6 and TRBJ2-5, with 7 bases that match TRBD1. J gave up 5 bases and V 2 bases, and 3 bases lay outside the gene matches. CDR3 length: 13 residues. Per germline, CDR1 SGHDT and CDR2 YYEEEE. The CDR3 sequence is CASSLGRGETQYF. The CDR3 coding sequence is TGTGCCAGCAGCTTAGGCAGGGGGGAGACCCAGTACTTC.

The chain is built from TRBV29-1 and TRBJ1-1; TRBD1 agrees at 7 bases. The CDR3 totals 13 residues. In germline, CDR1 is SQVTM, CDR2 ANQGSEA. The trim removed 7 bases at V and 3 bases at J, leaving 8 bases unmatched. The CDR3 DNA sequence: TGCAGCGGGCGACAGGGACACGACACTGAAGCTTTCTTT. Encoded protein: CSGRQGHDTEAFF.

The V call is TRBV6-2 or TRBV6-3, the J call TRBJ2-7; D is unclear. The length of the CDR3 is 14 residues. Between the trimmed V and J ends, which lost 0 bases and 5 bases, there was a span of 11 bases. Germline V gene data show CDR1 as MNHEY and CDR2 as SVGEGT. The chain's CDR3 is CASSYSGPSNEQYF. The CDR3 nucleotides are TGTGCCAGCAGTTACTCGGGCCCCAGCAACGAGCAGTACTTC.

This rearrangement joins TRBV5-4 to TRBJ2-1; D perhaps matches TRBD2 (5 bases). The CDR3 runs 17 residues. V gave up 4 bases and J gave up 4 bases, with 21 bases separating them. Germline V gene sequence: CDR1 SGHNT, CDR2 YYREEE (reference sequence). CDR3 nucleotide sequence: TGTGCCAGCAGCGGGCGGGCAAGGGCGCTTTCTTACAATGAGCAGTTCTTC. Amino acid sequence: CASSGRARALSYNEQFF. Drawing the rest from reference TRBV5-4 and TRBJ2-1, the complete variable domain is ETGVTQSPTHLIKTRGQQVTLRCSSQSGHNTVSWYQQALGQGPQFIFQYYREEENGRGNFPPRFSGLQFPNYSSELNVNALELDDSALYLCASSGRARALSYNEQFFGPGTRLTVL.

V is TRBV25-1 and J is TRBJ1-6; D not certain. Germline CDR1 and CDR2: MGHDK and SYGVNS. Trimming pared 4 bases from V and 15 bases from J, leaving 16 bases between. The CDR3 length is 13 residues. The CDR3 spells CASSGRVLPLLHF. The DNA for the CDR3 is TGTGCCAGCAGTGGCCGGGTCCTTCCTCTCCTCCACTTT. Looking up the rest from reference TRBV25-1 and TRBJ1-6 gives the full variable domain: EADIYQTPRYLVIGTGKKITLECSQTMGHDKMYWYQQDPGMELHLIHYSYGVNSTEKGDLSSESTVSRIRTEHFPLTLESARPSHTSQYLCASSGRVLPLLHFGNGTRLTVT.

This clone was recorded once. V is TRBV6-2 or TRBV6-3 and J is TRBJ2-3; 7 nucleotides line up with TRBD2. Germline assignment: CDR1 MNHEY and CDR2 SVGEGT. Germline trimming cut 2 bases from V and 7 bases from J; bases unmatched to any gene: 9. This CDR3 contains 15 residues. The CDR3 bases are TGTGCCAGCAGTTACGTATCCAGCGGGAAAAATACGCAGTATTTT. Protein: CASSYVSSGKNTQYF.

CDR3 sequence (DNA): TGTGCCAGCAGCTCCTTTAGCGTCTCTTACGAGCAGTACTTC. Protein product: CASSSFSVSYEQYF. This chain links TRBV7-2 with TRBJ2-7; D is possibly TRBD2 (5 bases). The germline V gene encodes CDR1 SGHTA and CDR2 FQGNSA. V was cut by 4 bases and J by 4 bases, with 14 bases left in between. The CDR3 spans 14 residues.

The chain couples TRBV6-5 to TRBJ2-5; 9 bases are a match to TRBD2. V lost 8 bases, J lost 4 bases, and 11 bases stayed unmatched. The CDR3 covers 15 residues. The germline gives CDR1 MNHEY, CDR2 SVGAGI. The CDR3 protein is CASFRLAGGGETQYF. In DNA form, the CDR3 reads TGTGCCAGCTTTCGACTCGCGGGGGGGGGAGAGACCCAGTACTTC.

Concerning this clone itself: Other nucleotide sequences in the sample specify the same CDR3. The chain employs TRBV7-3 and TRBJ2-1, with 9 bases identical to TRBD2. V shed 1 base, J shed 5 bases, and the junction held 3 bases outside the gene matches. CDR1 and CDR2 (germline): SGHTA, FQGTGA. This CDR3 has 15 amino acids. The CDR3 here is CASSLRLAGHNEQFF. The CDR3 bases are TGTGCCAGCAGCTTAAGGCTAGCGGGGCACAATGAGCAGTTCTTC. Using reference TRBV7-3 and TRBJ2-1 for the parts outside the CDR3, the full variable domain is GAGVSQTPSNKVTEKGKYVELRCDPISGHTALYWYRQSLGQGPEFLIYFQGTGAADDSGLPNDRFFAVRPEGSVSTLKIQRTERGDSAVYLCASSLRLAGHNEQFFGPGTRLTVL.

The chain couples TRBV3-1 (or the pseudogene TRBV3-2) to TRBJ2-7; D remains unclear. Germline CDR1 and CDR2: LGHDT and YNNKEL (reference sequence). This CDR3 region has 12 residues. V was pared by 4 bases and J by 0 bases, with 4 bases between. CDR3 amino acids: CASSRSSYEQYF. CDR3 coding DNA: TGTGCCAGCAGCCGTAGCTCCTACGAGCAGTACTTC.

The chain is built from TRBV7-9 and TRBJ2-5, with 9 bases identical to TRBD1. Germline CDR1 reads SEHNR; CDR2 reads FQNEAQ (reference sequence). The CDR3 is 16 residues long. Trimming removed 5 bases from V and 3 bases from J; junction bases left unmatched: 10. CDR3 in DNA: TGTGCCAGCAGCCCATCGGGACAGGGAAGGGAAGAGACCCAGTACTTC. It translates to CASSPSGQGREETQYF.

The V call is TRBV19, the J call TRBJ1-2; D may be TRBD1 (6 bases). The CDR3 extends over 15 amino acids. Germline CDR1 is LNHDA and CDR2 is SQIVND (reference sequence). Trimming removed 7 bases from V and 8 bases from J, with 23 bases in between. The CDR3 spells CASTAWEARGHGYTF. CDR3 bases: TGTGCCAGTACGGCTTGGGAGGCGAGGGGACACGGCTACACCTTC.

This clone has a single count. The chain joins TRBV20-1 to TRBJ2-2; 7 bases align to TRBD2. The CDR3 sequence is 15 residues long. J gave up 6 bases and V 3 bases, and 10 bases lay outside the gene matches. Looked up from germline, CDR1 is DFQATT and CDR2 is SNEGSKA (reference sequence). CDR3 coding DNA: TGCAGTGCTAGTACTAGCGCCAAAAGGGCCGGGGAGCTGTTTTTT. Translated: CSASTSAKRAGELFF.

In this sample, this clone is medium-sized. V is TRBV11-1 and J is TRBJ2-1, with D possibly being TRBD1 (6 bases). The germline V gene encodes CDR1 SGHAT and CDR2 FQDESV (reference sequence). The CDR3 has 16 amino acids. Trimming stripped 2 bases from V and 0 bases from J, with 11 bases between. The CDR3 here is CASSLIQGSSYNEQFF. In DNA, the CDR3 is TGTGCCAGCAGCTTAATACAGGGTAGCTCCTACAATGAGCAGTTCTTC.

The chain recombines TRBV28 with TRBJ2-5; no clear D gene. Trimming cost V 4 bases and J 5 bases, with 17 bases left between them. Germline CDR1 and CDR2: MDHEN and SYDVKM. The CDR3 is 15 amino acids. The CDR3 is CASSSPAGPGETQYF. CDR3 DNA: TGTGCCAGCAGTTCCCCCGCAGGTCCCGGGGAGACCCAGTACTTC.

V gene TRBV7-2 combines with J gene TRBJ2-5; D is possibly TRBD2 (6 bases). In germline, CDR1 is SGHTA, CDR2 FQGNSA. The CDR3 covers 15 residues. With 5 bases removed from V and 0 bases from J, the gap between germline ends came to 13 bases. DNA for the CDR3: TGTGCCAGCAGCCCCCAGCGGGCGGACCAAGAGACCCAGTACTTC. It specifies CASSPQRADQETQYF.

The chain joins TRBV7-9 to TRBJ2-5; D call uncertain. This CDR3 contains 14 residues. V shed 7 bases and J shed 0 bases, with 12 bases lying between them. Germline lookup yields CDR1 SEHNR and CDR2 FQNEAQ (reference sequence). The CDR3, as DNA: TGTGCCAGCACCCAACAGTCGGACCAAGAGACCCAGTACTTC. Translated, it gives CASTQQSDQETQYF.

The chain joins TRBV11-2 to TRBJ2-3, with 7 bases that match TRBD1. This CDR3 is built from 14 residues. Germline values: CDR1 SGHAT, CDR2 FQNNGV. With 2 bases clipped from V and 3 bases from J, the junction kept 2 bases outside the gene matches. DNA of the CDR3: TGTGCCAGCAGCTTAAGGGGGCTGACAGATACGCAGTATTTT. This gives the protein CASSLRGLTDTQYF. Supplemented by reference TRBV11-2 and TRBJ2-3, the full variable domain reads EAGVAQSPRYKIIEKRQSVAFWCNPISGHATLYWYQQILGQGPKLLIQFQNNGVVDDSQLPKDRFSAERLKGVDSTLKIQPAKLEDSAVYLCASSLRGLTDTQYFGPGTRLTVL.

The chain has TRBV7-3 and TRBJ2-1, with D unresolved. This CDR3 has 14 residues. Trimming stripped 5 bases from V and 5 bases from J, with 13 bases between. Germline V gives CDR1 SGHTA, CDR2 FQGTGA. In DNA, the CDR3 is TGTGCCAGCAGCAGGGATCTACCCAACAATGAGCAGTTCTTC. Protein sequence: CASSRDLPNNEQFF.